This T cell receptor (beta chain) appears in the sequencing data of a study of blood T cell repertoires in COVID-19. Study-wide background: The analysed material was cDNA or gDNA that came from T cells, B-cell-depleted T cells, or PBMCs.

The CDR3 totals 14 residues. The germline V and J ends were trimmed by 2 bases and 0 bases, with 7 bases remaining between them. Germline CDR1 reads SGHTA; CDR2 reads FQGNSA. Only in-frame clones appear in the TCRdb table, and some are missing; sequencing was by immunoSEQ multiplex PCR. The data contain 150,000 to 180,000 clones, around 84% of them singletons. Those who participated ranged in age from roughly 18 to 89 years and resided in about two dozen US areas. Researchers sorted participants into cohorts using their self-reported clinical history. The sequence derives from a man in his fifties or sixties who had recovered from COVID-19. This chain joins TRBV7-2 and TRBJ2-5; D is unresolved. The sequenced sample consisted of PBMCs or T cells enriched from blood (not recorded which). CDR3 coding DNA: TGTGCCAGCAGCTTATCTGGCCACCAAGAGACCCAGTACTTC. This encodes CASSLSGHQETQYF.